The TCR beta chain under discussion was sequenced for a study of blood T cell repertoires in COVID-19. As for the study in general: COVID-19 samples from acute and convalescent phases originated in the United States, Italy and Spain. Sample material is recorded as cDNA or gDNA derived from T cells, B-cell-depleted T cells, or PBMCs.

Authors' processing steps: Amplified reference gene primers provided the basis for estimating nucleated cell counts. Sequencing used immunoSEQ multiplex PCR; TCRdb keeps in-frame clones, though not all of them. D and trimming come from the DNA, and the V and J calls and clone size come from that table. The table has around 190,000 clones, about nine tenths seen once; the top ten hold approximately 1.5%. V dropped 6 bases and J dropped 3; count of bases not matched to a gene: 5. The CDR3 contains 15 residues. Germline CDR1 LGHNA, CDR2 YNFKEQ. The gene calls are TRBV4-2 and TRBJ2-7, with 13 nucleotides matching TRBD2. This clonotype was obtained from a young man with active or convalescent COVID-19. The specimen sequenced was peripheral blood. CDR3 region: CASRHGLAGVYEQYF. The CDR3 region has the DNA TGTGCCAGCAGACATGGACTAGCGGGAGTCTACGAGCAGTACTTC.